This TCR beta chain was identified in a study of blood T cell repertoires in COVID-19. Profiled with immunoSEQ multiplex PCR; TCRdb holds only in-frame clones, not every one. The table records about 400,000 clones, around nine tenths of them present only once. The germline gives CDR1 SNHLY, CDR2 FYNNEI. Losses at the gene ends were 6 bases for V and 4 bases for J; bases not matched to a gene: 13. This CDR3 has 17 residues. The TCR originated in a woman in her forties or fifties who had recovered from COVID-19. The rearrangement links TRBV2 to TRBJ1-4; 8 nucleotides match TRBD1. Sequenced input: PBMCs or T cells enriched from blood (not recorded which). DNA of the CDR3: TGTGCCAGCAGAGCCCCTAGGCAGGGGGCTGTTAATGAAAAACTGTTTTTT. Its translation is CASRAPRQGAVNEKLFF.